The clone carrying this TCR beta chain was observed at least ten times. Its target is unknown. V shed 5 bases, J shed 4 bases, and the junction held 8 bases outside the gene matches. CDR3 size: 14 residues. Germline values: CDR1 DFQATT, CDR2 SNEGSKA (reference sequence). These data are taken from a study of response to subunit inactivated influenza vaccine. Findings of the study overall: That few new T cells are recruited by each seasonal influenza vaccination was the authors' suggestion.

TCRdb re-called the RT-PCR reads with MiXCR, one entry per CDR3 protein. The sample has hundreds of thousands of distinct CDR3 sequences, approximately 15% seen once; the top ten hold 7.5% to 8%. The chain recombines TRBV20-1 with TRBJ1-3; 7 bases align to TRBD1. The sequenced sample was PBMCs from blood, obtained 14 days before vaccination. The sequence derives from a man between 45 and 60 years old who received an inactivated influenza vaccine. DNA of the CDR3: TGCAGTGCTTGGGACAGCCTAGGGGGAAACACCATATATTTT. Residues: CSAWDSLGGNTIYF.